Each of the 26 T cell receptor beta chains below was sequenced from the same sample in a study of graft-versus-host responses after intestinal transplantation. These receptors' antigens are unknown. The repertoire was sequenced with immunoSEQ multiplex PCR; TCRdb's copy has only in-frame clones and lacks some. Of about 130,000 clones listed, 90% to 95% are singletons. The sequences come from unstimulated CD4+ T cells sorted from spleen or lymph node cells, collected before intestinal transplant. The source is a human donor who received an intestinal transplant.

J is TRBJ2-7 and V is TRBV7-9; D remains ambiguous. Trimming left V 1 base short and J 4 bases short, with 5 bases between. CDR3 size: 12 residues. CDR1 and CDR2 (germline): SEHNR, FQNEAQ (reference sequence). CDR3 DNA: TGTGCCAGCAGCTTAGATGCATACGAGCAGTACTTC. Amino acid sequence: CASSLDAYEQYF.

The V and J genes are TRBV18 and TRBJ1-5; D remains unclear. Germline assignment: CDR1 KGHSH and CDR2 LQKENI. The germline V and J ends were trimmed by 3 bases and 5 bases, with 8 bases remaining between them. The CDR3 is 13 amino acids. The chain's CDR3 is CASSPRPDQPQHF. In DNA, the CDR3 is TGTGCCAGCTCACCCCGGCCAGATCAGCCCCAGCATTTT.

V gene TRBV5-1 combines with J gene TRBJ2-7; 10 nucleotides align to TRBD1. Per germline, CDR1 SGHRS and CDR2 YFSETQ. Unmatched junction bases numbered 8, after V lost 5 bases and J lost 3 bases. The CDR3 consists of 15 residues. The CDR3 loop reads CASRLSGTGVYEQYF. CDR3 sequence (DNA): TGCGCCAGCAGATTATCCGGGACAGGGGTCTACGAGCAGTACTTC.

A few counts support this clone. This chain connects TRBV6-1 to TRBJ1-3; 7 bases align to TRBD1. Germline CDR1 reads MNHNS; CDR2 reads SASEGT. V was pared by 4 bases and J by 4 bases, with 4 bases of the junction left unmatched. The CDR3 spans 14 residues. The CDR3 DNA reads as TGTGCCAGCAGTGGACAGGGTGCGGGAAACACCATATATTTT. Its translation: CASSGQGAGNTIYF.

The CDR3 DNA follows: TGTGCCAGCGGGACACAATATCCCTACGAGCAGTACTTC. The encoded protein is CASGTQYPYEQYF. V usage is TRBV6-5 and J usage is TRBJ2-7; possible D gene TRBD1, 6 bases. The CDR3 has 13 amino acids. Germline CDR1 reads MNHEY; CDR2 reads SVGAGI. V was clipped by 8 bases and J by 2 bases, with 13 bases between them.

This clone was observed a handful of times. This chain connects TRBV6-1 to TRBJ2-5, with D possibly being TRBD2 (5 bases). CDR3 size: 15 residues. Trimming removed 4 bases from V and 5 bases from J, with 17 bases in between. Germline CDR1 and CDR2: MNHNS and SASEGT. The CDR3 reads CASSARALLGETQYF. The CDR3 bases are TGTGCCAGCAGTGCCCGGGCCCTACTAGGGGAGACCCAGTACTTC.

The CDR3 loop reads CASSAQTGSETQYF. In DNA form, the CDR3 reads TGTGCCAGCAGTGCACAGACAGGGTCCGAGACCCAGTACTTC. The chain employs TRBV6-1 and TRBJ2-5; 7 nucleotides match TRBD1. The CDR3 sequence is 14 residues long. Germline V gene data show CDR1 as MNHNS and CDR2 as SASEGT. With V trimmed by 4 bases and J by 5 bases, 7 bases remained unmatched.

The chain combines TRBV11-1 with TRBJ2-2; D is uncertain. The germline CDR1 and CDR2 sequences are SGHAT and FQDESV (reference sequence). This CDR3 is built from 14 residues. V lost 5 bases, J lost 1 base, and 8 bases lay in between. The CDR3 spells CASSLGRNTGELFF. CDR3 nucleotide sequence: TGTGCCAGCAGCCTCGGGCGGAACACCGGGGAGCTGTTTTTT.

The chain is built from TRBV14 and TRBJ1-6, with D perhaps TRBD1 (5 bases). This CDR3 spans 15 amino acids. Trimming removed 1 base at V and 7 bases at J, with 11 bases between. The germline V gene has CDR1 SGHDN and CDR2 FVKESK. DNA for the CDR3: TGTGCCAGCAGCCAAGGTGTAGGGGTAAATTCACCCCTCCACTTT. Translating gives CASSQGVGVNSPLHF.

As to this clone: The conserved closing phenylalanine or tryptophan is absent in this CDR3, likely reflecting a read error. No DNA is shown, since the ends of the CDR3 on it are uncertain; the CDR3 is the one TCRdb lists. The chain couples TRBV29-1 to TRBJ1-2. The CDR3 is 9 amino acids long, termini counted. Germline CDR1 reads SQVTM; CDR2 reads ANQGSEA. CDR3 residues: CSVDGLSGI.

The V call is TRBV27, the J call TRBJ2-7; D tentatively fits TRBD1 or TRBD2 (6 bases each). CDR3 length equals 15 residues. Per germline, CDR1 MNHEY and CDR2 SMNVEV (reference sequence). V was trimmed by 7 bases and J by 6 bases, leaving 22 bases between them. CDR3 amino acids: CASKPSPSGAGEQYF. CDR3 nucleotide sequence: TGTGCCAGCAAACCCTCACCCTCGGGGGCGGGCGAGCAGTACTTC.

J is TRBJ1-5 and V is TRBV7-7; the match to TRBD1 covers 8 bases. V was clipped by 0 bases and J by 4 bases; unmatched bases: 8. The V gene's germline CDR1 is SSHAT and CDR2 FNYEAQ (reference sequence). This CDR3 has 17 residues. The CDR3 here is CASSLATTGQANQPQHF. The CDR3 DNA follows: TGTGCCAGCAGCTTAGCGACTACGGGACAGGCTAATCAGCCCCAGCATTTT.

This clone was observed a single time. The CDR3 loop is CASSLGRQGAAGANVLTF. CDR3 nucleotide sequence: TGTGCCAGCAGCTTAGGGCGGCAGGGGGCGGCTGGGGCCAACGTCCTGACTTTC. The rearrangement links TRBV7-8 to TRBJ2-6, with TRBD1 matching over 8 bases. CDR1 and CDR2 from the germline V gene are SGHVS and FQNEAQ. The V segment lost 1 base and the J segment 2 bases; nucleotides outside the gene matches: 7. This CDR3 comprises 18 residues.

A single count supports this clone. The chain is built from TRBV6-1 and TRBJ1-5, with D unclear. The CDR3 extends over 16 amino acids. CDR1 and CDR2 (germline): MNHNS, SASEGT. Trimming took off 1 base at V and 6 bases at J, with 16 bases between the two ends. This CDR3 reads CASSEEGGSYTQPQHF. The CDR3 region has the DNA TGTGCCAGCAGTGAAGAAGGTGGGAGCTATACTCAGCCCCAGCATTTT.

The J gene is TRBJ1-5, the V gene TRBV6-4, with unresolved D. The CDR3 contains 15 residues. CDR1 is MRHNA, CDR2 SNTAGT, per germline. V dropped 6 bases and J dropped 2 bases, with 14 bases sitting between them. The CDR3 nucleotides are TGTGCCAGCAGCCAAACTTGGAGTTGCAATCAGCCCCAGCATTTT. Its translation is CASSQTWSCNQPQHF.

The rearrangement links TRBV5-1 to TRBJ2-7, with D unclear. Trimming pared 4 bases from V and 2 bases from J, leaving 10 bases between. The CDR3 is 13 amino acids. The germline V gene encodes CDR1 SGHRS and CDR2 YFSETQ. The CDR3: CASSTAGAYEQYF. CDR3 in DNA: TGCGCCAGCAGCACCGCAGGTGCCTACGAGCAGTACTTC.

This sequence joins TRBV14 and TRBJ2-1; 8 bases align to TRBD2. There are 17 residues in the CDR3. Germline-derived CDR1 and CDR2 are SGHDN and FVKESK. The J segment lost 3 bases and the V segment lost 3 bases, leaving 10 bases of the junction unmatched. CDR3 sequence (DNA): TGTGCCAGCAGCCATTTGGTTTCAGCGGGGGTCTACAATGAGCAGTTCTTC. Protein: CASSHLVSAGVYNEQFF.

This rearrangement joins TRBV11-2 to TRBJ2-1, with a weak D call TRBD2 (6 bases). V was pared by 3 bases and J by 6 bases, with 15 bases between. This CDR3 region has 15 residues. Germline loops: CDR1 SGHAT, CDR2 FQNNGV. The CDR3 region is CASSFGTHASNEQFF. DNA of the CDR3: TGTGCCAGCAGCTTTGGGACTCACGCTTCCAATGAGCAGTTCTTC.

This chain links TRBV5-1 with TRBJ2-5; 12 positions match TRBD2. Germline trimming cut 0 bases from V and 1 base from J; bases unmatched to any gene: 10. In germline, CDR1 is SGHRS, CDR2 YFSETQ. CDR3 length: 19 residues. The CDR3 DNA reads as TGCGCCAGCAGCTTGGGCCTAGCGGGGGGGCCGGCCACCCAAGAGACCCAGTACTTC. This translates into CASSLGLAGGPATQETQYF.

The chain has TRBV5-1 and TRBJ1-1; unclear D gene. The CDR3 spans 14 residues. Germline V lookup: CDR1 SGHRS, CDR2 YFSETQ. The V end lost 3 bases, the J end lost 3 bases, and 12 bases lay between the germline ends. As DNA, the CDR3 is TGCGCCAGCAGCTCCTCGGGGAGAGACACTGAAGCTTTCTTT. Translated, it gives CASSSSGRDTEAFF. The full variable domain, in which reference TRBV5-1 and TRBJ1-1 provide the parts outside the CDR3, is KAGVTQTPRYLIKTRGQQVTLSCSPISGHRSVSWYQQTPGQGLQFLFEYFSETQRNKGNFPGRFSGRQFSNSRSEMNVSTLELGDSALYLCASSSSGRDTEAFFGQGTRLTVV.

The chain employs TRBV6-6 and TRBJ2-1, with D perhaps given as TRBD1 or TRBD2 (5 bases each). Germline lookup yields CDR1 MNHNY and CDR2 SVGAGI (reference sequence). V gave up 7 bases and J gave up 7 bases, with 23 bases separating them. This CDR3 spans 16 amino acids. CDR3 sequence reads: CASNSVRAHPVNEQFF. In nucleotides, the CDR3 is TGTGCCAGCAATAGCGTCAGGGCTCACCCCGTGAATGAGCAGTTCTTC.

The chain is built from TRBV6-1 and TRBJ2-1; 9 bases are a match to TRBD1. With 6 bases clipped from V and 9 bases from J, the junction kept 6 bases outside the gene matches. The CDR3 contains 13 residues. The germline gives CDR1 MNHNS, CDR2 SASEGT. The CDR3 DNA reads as TGTGCCAGCAGGACAGGGGGGGCCGGTGAGCAGTTCTTC. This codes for CASRTGGAGEQFF.

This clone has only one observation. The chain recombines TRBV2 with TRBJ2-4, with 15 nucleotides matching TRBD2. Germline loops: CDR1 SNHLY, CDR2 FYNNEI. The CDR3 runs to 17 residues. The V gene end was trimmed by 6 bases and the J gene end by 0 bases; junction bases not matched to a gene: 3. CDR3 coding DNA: TGTGCCAGCAGGGGACTAGCGGGGGGCAGAGCCAAAAACATTCAGTACTTC. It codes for CASRGLAGGRAKNIQYF. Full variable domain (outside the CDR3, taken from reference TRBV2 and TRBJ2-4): EPEVTQTPSHQVTQMGQEVILRCVPISNHLYFYWYRQILGQKVEFLVSFYNNEISEKSEIFDDQFSVERPDGSNFTLKIRSTKLEDSAMYFCASRGLAGGRAKNIQYFGAGTRLSVL.

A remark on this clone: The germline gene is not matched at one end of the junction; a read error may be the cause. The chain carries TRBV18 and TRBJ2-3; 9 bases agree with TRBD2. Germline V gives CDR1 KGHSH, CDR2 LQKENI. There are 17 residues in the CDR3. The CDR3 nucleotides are TGTGCCAGCTCCCCACGACGGGCGGGGGGGCGTACAGATACGCAGTATTTT. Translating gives CASSPRRAGGRTDTQYF.

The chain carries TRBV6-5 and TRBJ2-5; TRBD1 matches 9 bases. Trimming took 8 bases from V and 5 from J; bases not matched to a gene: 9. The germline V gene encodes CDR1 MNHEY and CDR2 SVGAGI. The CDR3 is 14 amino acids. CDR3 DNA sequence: TGTGCCAGCGGCCAAAATACAGGGGGCGAGACCCAGTACTTC. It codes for CASGQNTGGETQYF.

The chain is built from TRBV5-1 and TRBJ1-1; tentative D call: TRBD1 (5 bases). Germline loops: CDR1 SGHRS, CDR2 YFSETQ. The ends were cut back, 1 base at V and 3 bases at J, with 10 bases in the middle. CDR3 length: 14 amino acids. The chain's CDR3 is CASSLSLGDTEAFF. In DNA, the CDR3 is TGCGCCAGCAGCTTGTCTTTAGGGGACACTGAAGCTTTCTTT.